The entry that follows covers one TCR beta chain sequence. As for time point: newly diagnosed GD, antithyroid drugs for less than 3 months. RNA from PBMCs was the source of the TCR library. Relying on iRepertoire HTBI primers and Arm-PCR of CDR3 regions, the team built TCR beta libraries. TCRdb independently ran MiXCR on the multiplex PCR reads; one entry per CDR3 protein. The table has roughly 610,000 distinct CDR3 sequences, less than 20% seen once. In germline, CDR1 is SGHKS, CDR2 YYEKEE (reference sequence). The CDR3 contains 15 residues. The J segment lost 3 bases and the V segment lost 0 bases, leaving 6 bases of the junction unmatched. This sample was taken from a study of regulatory T cells in long-lasting Graves disease. These data are also associated with another study on T cells in Graves' hyperthyroidism and ophthalmopathy. That source adds: The study left out patients who had uncontrolled infection, other autoimmune disease, pregnancy or lactation. Primed by the HTBI set, a first-round RT-PCR was run on the TCR CDR3. Also found in blood were most expanded thyroid clonotypes above 0.001. In simple terms, a model built on 13 V-J features told ophthalmopathy apart from stable hyperthyroidism.

The starting material was peripheral blood mononuclear cells (PBMCs), obtained at new diagnosis, from a patient treated with antithyroid drugs. The TCR originated in a woman younger than 45 with Graves disease. V usage is TRBV5-5 and J usage is TRBJ2-7; 7 bases align to TRBD2. The CDR3: CASSLGKRDFYEQYF. The CDR3 DNA sequence: TGTGCCAGCAGCTTGGGGAAGCGGGACTTCTACGAGCAGTACTTC.